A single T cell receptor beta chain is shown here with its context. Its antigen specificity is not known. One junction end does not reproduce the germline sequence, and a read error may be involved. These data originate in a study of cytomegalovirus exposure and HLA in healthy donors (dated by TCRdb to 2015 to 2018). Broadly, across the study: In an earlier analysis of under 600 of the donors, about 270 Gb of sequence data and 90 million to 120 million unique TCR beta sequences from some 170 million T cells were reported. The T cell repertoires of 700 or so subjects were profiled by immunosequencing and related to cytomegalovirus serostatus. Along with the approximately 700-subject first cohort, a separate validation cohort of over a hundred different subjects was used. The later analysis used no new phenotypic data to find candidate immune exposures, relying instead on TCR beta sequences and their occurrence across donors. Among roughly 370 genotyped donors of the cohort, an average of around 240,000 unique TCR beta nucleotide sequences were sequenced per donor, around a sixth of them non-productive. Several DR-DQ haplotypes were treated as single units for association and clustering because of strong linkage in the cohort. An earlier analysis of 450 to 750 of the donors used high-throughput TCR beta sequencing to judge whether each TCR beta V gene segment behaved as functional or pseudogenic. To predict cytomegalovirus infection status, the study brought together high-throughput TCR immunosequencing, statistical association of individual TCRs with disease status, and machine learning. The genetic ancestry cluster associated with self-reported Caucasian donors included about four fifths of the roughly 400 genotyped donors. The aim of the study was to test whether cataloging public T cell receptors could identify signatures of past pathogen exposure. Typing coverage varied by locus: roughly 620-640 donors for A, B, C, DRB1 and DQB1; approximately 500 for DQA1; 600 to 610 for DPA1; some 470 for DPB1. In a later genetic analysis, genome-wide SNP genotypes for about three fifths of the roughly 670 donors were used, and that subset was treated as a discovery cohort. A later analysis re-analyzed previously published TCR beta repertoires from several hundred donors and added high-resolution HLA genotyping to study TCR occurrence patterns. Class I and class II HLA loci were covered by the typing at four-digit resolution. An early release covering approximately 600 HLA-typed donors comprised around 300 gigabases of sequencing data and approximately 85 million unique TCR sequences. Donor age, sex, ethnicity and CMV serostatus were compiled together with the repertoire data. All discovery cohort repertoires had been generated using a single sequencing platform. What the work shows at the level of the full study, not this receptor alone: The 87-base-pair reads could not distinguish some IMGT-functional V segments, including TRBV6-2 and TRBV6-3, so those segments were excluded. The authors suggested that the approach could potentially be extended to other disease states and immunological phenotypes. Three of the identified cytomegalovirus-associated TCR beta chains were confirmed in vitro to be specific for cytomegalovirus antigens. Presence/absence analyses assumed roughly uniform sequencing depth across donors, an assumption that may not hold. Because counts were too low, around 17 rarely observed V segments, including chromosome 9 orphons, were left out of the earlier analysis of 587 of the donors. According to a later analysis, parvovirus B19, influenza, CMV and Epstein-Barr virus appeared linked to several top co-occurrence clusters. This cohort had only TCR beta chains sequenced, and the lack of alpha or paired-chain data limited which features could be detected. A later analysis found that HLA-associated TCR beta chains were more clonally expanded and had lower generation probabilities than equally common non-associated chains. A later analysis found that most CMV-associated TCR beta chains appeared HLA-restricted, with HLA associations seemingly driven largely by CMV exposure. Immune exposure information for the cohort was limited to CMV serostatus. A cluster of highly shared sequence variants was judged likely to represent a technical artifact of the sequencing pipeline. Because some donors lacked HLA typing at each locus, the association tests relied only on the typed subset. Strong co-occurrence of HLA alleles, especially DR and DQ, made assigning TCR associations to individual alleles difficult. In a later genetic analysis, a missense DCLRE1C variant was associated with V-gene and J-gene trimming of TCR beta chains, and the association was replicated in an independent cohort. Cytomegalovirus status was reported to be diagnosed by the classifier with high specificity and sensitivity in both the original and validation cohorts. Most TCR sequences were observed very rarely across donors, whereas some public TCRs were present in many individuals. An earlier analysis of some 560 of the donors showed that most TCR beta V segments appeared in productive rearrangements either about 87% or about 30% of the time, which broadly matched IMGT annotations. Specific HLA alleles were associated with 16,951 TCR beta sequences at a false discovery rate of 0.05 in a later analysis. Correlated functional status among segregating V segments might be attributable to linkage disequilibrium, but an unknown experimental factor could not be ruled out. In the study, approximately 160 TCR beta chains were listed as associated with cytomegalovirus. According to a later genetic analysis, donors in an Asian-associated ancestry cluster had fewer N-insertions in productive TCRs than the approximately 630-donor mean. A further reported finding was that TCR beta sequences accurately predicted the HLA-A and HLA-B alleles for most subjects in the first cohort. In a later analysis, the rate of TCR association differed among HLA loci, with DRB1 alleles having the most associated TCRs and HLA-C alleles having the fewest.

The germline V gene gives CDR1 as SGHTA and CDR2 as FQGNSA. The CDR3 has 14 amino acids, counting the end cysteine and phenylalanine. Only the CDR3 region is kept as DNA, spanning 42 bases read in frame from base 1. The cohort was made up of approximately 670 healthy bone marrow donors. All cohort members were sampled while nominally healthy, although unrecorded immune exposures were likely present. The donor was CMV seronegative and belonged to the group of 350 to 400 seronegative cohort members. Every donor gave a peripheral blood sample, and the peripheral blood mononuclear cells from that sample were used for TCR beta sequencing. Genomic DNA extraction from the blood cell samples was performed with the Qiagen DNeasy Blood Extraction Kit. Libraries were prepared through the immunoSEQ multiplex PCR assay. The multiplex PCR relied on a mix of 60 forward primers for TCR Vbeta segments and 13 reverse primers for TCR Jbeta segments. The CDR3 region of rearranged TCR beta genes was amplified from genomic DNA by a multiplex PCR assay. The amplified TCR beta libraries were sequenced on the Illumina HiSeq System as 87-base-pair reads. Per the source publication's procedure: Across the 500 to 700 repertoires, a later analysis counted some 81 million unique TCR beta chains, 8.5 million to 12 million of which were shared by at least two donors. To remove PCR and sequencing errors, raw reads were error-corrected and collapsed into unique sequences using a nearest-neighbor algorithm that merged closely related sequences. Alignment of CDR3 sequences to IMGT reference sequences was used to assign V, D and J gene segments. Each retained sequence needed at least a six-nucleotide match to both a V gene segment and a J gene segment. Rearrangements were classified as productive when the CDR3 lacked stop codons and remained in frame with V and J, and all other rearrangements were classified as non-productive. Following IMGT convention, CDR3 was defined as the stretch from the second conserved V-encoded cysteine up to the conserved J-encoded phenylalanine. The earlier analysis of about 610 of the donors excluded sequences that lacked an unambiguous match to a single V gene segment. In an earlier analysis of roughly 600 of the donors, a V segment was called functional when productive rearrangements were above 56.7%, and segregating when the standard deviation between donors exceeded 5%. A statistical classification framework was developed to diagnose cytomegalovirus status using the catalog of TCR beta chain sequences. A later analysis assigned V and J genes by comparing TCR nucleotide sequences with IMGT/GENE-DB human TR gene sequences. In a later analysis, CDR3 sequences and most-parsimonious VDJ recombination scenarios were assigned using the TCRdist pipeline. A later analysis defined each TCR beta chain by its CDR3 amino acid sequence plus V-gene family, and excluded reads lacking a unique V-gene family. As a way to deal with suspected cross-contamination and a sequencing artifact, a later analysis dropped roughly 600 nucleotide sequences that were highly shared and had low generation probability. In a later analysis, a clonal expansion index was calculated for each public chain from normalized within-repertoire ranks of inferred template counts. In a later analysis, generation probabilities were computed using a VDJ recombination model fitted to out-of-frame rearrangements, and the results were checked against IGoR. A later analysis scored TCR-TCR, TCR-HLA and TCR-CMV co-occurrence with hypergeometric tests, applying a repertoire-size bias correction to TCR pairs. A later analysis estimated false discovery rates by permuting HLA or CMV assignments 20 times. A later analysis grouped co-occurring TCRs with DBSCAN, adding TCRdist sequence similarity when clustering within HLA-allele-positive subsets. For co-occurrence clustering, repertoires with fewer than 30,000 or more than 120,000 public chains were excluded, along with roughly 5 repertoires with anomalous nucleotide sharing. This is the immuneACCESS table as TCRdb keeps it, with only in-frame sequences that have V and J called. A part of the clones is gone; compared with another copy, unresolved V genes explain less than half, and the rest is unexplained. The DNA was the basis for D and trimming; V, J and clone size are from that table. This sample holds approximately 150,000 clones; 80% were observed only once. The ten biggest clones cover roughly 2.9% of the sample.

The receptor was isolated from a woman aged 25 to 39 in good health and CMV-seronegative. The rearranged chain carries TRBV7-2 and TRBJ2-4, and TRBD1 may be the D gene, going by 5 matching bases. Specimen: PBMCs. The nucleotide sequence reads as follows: TGTGCCAGCAGCCTATCTCCCTTGCTGCTTGGGGCGTATTTC. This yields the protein CASSLSPLLLGAYF.